Following are 30 T cell receptor beta chains from one sample sequenced in a study of response to subunit inactivated influenza vaccine. TCRdb re-called the RT-PCR reads with MiXCR, one entry per CDR3 protein. The sample has roughly 710,000 distinct CDR3 sequences; 14% are singletons. Sample: PBMCs from blood, taken around two weeks before vaccination. The receptors stem from a man aged 50 to 59 who received an inactivated influenza vaccine.

The sample holds one count of this clonotype. This chain links TRBV4-2 with TRBJ2-2; the D gene is possibly TRBD2 (5 bases). Germline values: CDR1 LGHNA, CDR2 YNFKEQ. V gave up 8 bases and J gave up 6 bases, with 13 bases separating them. The CDR3 loop spans 13 amino acids. In DNA form, the CDR3 reads TGTGCCAGCGTGGACTGGGCGGCCGGGGAGCTGTTTTTT. Translation: CASVDWAAGELFF.

This rearrangement joins TRBV28 to TRBJ2-2; 11 bases line up with TRBD2. V gave up 3 bases and J gave up 3 bases; unmatched junction bases: 6. CDR1 is MDHEN, CDR2 SYDVKM, per germline. This CDR3 comprises 17 residues. The CDR3 loop is CASSLFGLAGDTGELFF. In nucleotides, the CDR3 is TGTGCCAGCAGTTTGTTTGGACTAGCGGGTGACACCGGGGAGCTGTTTTTT.

This chain joins TRBV20-1 and TRBJ2-7; D remains unclear. Germline V CDR1 and CDR2: DFQATT, SNEGSKA (reference sequence). The ends were cut back, 6 bases at V and 2 bases at J, with 17 bases in the middle. CDR3 length: 14 residues. The CDR3 sequence is CSASLETLPYEQYF. CDR3 sequence (DNA): TGCAGTGCCTCCCTAGAAACCCTCCCCTACGAGCAGTACTTC.

Ten or more counts support this clonotype. V usage is TRBV6-1 and J usage is TRBJ1-6, with D unresolved. Per germline, CDR1 MNHNS and CDR2 SASEGT. The CDR3 has 16 residues. V gave up 8 bases and J gave up 5 bases, with 19 bases separating them. CDR3 protein: CASVTFGQANNSPLHF. The CDR3 nucleotides are TGTGCCAGCGTGACTTTTGGGCAGGCGAATAATTCACCCCTCCACTTT.

This clonotype was observed a handful of times. V gene TRBV10-3 combines with J gene TRBJ2-3; 15 positions agree with TRBD2. The CDR3 is 16 amino acids. Germline V CDR1 and CDR2: ENHRY, SYGVKD. Trimming took 4 bases from V and 3 from J; bases not matched to a gene: 2. CDR3 in DNA: TGTGCCATCAGTGGGGGACTAGCGGGGGGAACAGATACGCAGTATTTT. Encoded protein: CAISGGLAGGTDTQYF.

This clonotype was detected many times. The rearrangement joins TRBV11-2 to TRBJ1-1; D possibly corresponds to TRBD1 (5 bases). The germline CDR1 and CDR2 sequences are SGHAT and FQNNGV. CDR3 size: 14 residues. V was trimmed by 6 bases and J by 1 base, leaving 12 bases between them. This CDR3 reads CASSFGGRNTEAFF. CDR3 sequence (DNA): TGTGCCAGCAGTTTCGGGGGGAGGAACACTGAAGCTTTCTTT.

This chain connects TRBV29-1 to TRBJ2-3; 9 bases agree with TRBD2. V lost 1 base, J lost 8 bases, and 10 bases stayed unmatched. Germline V gene data show CDR1 as SQVTM and CDR2 as ANQGSEA. The CDR3 contains 15 residues. CDR3 amino acids: CSVEGGRALYGTQYF. CDR3 coding DNA: TGCAGCGTTGAAGGCGGGAGGGCCCTATACGGTACGCAGTATTTT.

The sample holds a few counts of this clonotype. The CDR3 reads CASSGGTGTVYEQYF. CDR3 nucleotide sequence: TGTGCCAGCAGTGGGGGGACAGGGACCGTTTACGAGCAGTACTTC. The V call is TRBV12-3 or TRBV12-4, the J call TRBJ2-7, with 9 bases lining up with TRBD1. This CDR3 is built from 15 residues. Unmatched junction bases numbered 9, after V lost 5 bases and J lost 4 bases.

The chain employs TRBV6-1 and TRBJ2-6; weak D call: TRBD1 (6 bases). Germline CDR1 MNHNS, CDR2 SASEGT. Trimming took 4 bases from V and 0 from J, leaving 16 bases between them. The CDR3 length is 18 residues. CDR3 sequence: CASSARQAYTSGANVLTF. The CDR3 coding sequence is TGTGCCAGCAGTGCCAGACAGGCATATACCTCTGGGGCCAACGTCCTGACTTTC.

As regards this clonotype: The conserved closing phenylalanine or tryptophan is absent in this CDR3, likely reflecting a read error. V and J are TRBV4-2 and TRBJ2-3; maybe TRBD1 (6 bases). With 4 bases removed from V and 0 bases from J, the gap between germline ends came to 20 bases. The length of the CDR3 is 18 residues. Per the germline V gene, CDR1 is LGHNA and CDR2 is YNFKEQ. The CDR3 sequence: CASSPGALNPPSTDTQYY. In nucleotides, the CDR3 is TGTGCCAGCAGCCCAGGGGCTTTAAATCCGCCTAGCACAGATACGCAGTATTAT.

This clonotype appeared a few times. The chain is built from TRBV20-1 and TRBJ2-5, with D uncertain. Trimming stripped 6 bases from V and 5 bases from J, with 16 bases between. This CDR3 is 13 amino acids long. The germline CDR1 and CDR2 sequences are DFQATT and SNEGSKA (reference sequence). In DNA, the CDR3 is TGCAGTGCCAGTCCCGACGGCAGGGAGACCCAGTACTTC. Protein product: CSASPDGRETQYF.

Only a few counts were recorded for this clonotype. CDR3 sequence (DNA): TGCGCCAGCAGCCGCGCCGCAGGAGACTGGGAGCAGTACTTC. Protein product: CASSRAAGDWEQYF. The rearrangement joins TRBV5-1 to TRBJ2-7; D unresolved. Germline CDR1 and CDR2: SGHRS and YFSETQ. Between the trimmed V and J ends, which lost 4 bases and 7 bases, there was a span of 18 bases. The CDR3 is made up of 14 amino acids.

This chain uses TRBV6-1 with TRBJ2-5, with 7 bases aligning to TRBD1. The CDR3 extends over 13 amino acids. After removal of 8 bases from V and 2 bases from J, the junction contained 5 bases not matched to a gene. Germline CDR1 and CDR2: MNHNS and SASEGT. The CDR3 bases are TGTGCCAGCGGTCCACAGGGGCAAGAGACCCAGTACTTC. Translation: CASGPQGQETQYF.

The chain joins TRBV4-3 to TRBJ2-7, with TRBD2 identical over 12 bases. This CDR3 has 18 amino acids. Germline loops: CDR1 LGHNA, CDR2 YSLEER. V shed 2 bases and J 3 bases; nucleotides not matched to a gene: 11. The CDR3 spells CASSQSPLAGGGSYEQYF. DNA for the CDR3: TGCGCCAGCAGCCAATCCCCACTAGCGGGAGGTGGTAGCTACGAGCAGTACTTC.

The V and J genes are TRBV5-4 and TRBJ2-2; D not certain. Trimming pared 4 bases from V and 1 base from J, leaving 14 bases between. CDR1 SGHNT and CDR2 YYREEE come from the germline V gene (reference sequence). The CDR3 is 16 amino acids. The CDR3 loop is CASSPSRPVNTGELFF. CDR3 nucleotides: TGTGCCAGCAGCCCCTCAAGGCCTGTGAACACCGGGGAGCTGTTTTTT.

The sample holds a few counts of this clonotype. This chain connects TRBV7-9 to TRBJ2-7, with D tentatively TRBD1 (5 bases). V lost 5 bases and J 3 bases, leaving 17 bases between the germline ends. Germline-derived CDR1 and CDR2 are SEHNR and FQNEAQ (reference sequence). This CDR3 is built from 15 residues. CDR3 bases: TGTGCCAGCAGCCCCTGGACAAGTTCCGACTACGAGCAGTACTTC. Translated, it gives CASSPWTSSDYEQYF.

This clonotype has a handful of counts. This chain links TRBV12-3 or TRBV12-4 with TRBJ2-5; possibly TRBD1 for D (6 bases). Trimming cost V 3 bases and J 5 bases, with 13 bases left between them. The length of the CDR3 is 14 residues. The CDR3 bases are TGTGCCAGCAGTTTGGATAACAGGGTCGAGACCCAGTACTTC. Translating gives CASSLDNRVETQYF.

With respect to this clonotype: Germline is not matched at one junction end, which may reflect a read error. V gene TRBV7-7 combines with J gene TRBJ2-3; 7 bases are shared with TRBD2. The CDR3 contains 16 residues. CDR1 SSHAT and CDR2 FNYEAQ come from the germline V gene (reference sequence). The CDR3 protein is CASSFGGGTSTDTQYF. CDR3 nucleotide sequence: TGTGCTAGCAGCTTTGGCGGGGGTACTAGCACAGATACGCAGTATTTT.

The chain combines TRBV27 with TRBJ2-1, with D perhaps being TRBD1 or TRBD2 (6 bases each). Germline loops: CDR1 MNHEY, CDR2 SMNVEV (reference sequence). V was shortened by 0 bases and J by 0 bases, with 15 bases between the two germline ends. This CDR3 contains 18 residues. The CDR3 is CASSLSRGRPSSYNEQFF. In DNA form, the CDR3 reads TGTGCCAGCAGTTTATCCCGGGGGCGCCCGAGCTCCTACAATGAGCAGTTCTTC.

This clonotype was seen at least ten times. One junction end disagrees with the germline gene, perhaps due to a read error. The rearrangement joins TRBV5-1 to TRBJ2-5; D not certain. The CDR3 runs 14 residues. Germline V gene data show CDR1 as SGHRS and CDR2 as YFSETQ. CDR3 in amino acids: CASSLEGRQETQYF. The CDR3 nucleotides are TGTGCCAGCAGCTTGGAAGGCAGACAAGAGACCCAGTACTTC. The whole variable domain, remainder taken from reference TRBV5-1 and TRBJ2-5, is KAGVTQTPRYLIKTRGQQVTLSCSPISGHRSVSWYQQTPGQGLQFLFEYFSETQRNKGNFPGRFSGRQFSNSRSEMNVSTLELGDSALYLCASSLEGRQETQYFGPGTRLLVL.

This clonotype was found a few times. This chain links TRBV7-2 with TRBJ1-5; maybe TRBD1 (5 bases). Trimming took 5 bases from V and 2 from J, leaving 16 bases between them. This CDR3 has 16 residues. Germline loops: CDR1 SGHTA, CDR2 FQGNSA. The CDR3 DNA is TGTGCCAGCAGCCCCACCGGGGCTGGGGGCAATCAGCCCCAGCATTTT. As protein: CASSPTGAGGNQPQHF.

This clonotype was seen more than once but under ten times. V is TRBV12-3 or TRBV12-4 and J is TRBJ1-6, with 8 bases lining up with TRBD1. The V and J ends lost 3 bases and 8 bases, in that order; junction bases with no gene match: 0. CDR3 size: 13 residues. Here the CDR3 reads CASSFRGHSPLHF. The CDR3 region has the DNA TGTGCCAGCAGTTTCAGGGGGCATTCACCCCTCCACTTT.

This clonotype came up a few times. This chain joins TRBV11-2 and TRBJ2-6; 9 bases fit TRBD2. Germline values: CDR1 SGHAT, CDR2 FQNNGV. There are 19 residues in the CDR3. V shed 4 bases and J 1 base; nucleotides not matched to a gene: 11. CDR3 in amino acids: CASSSTLREGESGANVLTF. CDR3 coding DNA: TGTGCCAGCAGCTCCACTTTGCGGGAGGGAGAGTCTGGGGCCAACGTCCTGACTTTC. Full variable domain (missing parts from reference TRBV11-2 and TRBJ2-6): EAGVAQSPRYKIIEKRQSVAFWCNPISGHATLYWYQQILGQGPKLLIQFQNNGVVDDSQLPKDRFSAERLKGVDSTLKIQPAKLEDSAVYLCASSSTLREGESGANVLTFGAGSRLTVL.

The rearrangement links TRBV15 to TRBJ2-7; D might be TRBD2 (6 bases). This CDR3 has 14 amino acids. Germline CDR1 is LNHNV and CDR2 is YYDKDF (reference sequence). Deletions cut 0 bases from V and 2 bases from J, with 8 bases between. CDR3 in DNA: TGTGCCACCAGCAGAGAGGGGGGTACCTACGAGCAGTACTTC. Translating it yields CATSREGGTYEQYF.

Many counts were recorded for this clonotype. The chain has TRBV29-1 and TRBJ2-1; no reliable D call. CDR3 size: 11 residues. Germline CDR1 SQVTM, CDR2 ANQGSEA. The V end was cut by 6 bases, the J end by 9 bases, with 12 bases between. CDR3 nucleotides: TGCAGCGTCGCCACTCGCGTTGAGCAGTTCTTC. Amino acids: CSVATRVEQFF.

The V gene is TRBV6-1, the J gene TRBJ2-3, with a possible D match to TRBD1 (7 bases). This CDR3 comprises 17 residues. Germline V gene data show CDR1 as MNHNS and CDR2 as SASEGT. V dropped 6 bases and J dropped 6 bases, with 25 bases sitting between them. CDR3 nucleotide sequence: TGTGCCAGCAGCCAACCAAAGGGGACAGCACGGGGGGATACGCAGTATTTT. It yields the protein CASSQPKGTARGDTQYF.

This clonotype was seen a few times. The chain links TRBV15 to TRBJ2-7; 7 nucleotides line up with TRBD1. Germline-derived CDR1 and CDR2 are LNHNV and YYDKDF (reference sequence). The CDR3 covers 13 residues. The J segment lost 7 bases and the V segment lost 1 base, leaving 4 bases of the junction unmatched. Written as DNA, the CDR3 is TGTGCCACCAGCAGAGGAGGGGGCAGTGAGCAGTACTTC. Protein product: CATSRGGGSEQYF.

This clonotype came up a few times. V gene TRBV5-1 combines with J gene TRBJ2-1, with TRBD2 matching 9 bases. Germline CDR1 reads SGHRS; CDR2 reads YFSETQ. The CDR3 contains 20 residues. V trimming: 4 bases; J trimming: 0 bases; junction bases outside the gene matches: 17. The chain's CDR3 is CASSPGLATQFRSSYNEQFF. CDR3 coding DNA: TGCGCCAGCAGCCCAGGACTAGCGACCCAGTTTAGGAGCTCCTACAATGAGCAGTTCTTC.

This clonotype was seen at least ten times. The V gene is TRBV4-3, the J gene TRBJ1-1; 7 bases agree with TRBD1. The CDR3 is 16 residues long. Unmatched junction bases numbered 12, after V lost 4 bases and J lost 4 bases. Germline-derived CDR1 and CDR2 are LGHNA and YSLEER. Here the CDR3 DNA reads TGCGCCAGCAGCCTTCGACAGGGCAGGGGGGCCACTGAAGCTTTCTTT. Its protein product is CASSLRQGRGATEAFF.

This clonotype was recorded many times. This chain links TRBV12-3 or TRBV12-4 with TRBJ2-7; TRBD2 matches 7 bases. The CDR3 is 14 amino acids. Trimming at V came to 6 bases and at J to 5 bases, leaving 10 bases not matched to a gene. This CDR3 is CASRGGIRADEQYF. CDR3 coding DNA: TGTGCCAGCAGGGGGGGGATTCGGGCCGACGAGCAGTACTTC.